This T cell receptor beta chain was observed in a study of glioma-infiltrating T cells. On the study more broadly: Blood libraries targeted about 4- to 11-fold coverage of 750,000 to 1,000,000 T cells. Study-level results: Signature shared blood CDR3 motifs were enriched in low-divergence and depleted in high-divergence patients.

Germline assignment: CDR1 SGHTA and CDR2 FQGNSA. The V end lost 6 bases, the J end lost 3 bases, and 15 bases lay between the germline ends. The CDR3 loop spans 14 amino acids. Concerning this clonotype: The antigen remains undetermined.

Amplification of TCR alpha and beta CDR3 regions from RNA used iRepertoire nested multiplex PCR. TCRdb ran MiXCR on the multiplex PCR reads and lists one entry per CDR3 protein. This sample has fewer than 500,000 distinct CDR3 sequences, with 41% found just once. What was sequenced was glioma tissue, nonneoplastic brain tissue, or PBMCs (not recorded which). The V and J genes are TRBV7-2 and TRBJ2-7, with D tentatively TRBD2 (6 bases). This clonotype originated in a human donor with low-grade glioma or glioblastoma, undergoing nonglioma brain surgery, or in good health (not recorded which). CDR3 sequence: CASRLALVGYEQYF. The CDR3 DNA reads TGTGCCAGCAGACTAGCCCTTGTAGGCTACGAGCAGTACTTC.